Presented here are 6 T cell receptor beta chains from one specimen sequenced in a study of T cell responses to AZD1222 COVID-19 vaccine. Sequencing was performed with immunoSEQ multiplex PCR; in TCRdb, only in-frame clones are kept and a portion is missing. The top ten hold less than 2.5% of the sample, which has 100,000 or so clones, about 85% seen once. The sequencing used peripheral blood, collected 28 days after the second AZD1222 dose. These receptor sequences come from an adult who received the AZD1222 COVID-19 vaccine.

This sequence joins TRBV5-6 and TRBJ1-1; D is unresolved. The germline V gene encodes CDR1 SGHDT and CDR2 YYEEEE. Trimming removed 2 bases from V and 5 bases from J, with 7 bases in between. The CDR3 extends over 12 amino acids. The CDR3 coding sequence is TGTGCCAGCAGCTTTTGGGGTACTGAAGCTTTCTTT. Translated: CASSFWGTEAFF.

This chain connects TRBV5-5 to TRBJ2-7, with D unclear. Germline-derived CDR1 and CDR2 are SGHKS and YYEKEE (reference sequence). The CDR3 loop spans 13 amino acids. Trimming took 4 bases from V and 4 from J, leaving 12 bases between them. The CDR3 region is CASSLAFWYEQYF. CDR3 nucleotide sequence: TGTGCCAGCAGCCTCGCATTCTGGTACGAGCAGTACTTC.

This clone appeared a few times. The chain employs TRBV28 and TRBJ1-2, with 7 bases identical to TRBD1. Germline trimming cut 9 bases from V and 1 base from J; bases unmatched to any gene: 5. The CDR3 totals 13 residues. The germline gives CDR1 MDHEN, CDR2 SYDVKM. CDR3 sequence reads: CASRQGGNYGYTF. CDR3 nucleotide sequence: TGTGCCAGTAGACAGGGTGGTAACTATGGCTACACCTTC.

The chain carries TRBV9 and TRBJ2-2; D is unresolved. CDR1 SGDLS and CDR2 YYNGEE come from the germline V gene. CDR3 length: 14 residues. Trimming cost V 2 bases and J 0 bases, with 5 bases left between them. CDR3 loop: CASSVLPNTGELFF. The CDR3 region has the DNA TGTGCCAGCAGCGTCTTGCCGAACACCGGGGAGCTGTTTTTT.

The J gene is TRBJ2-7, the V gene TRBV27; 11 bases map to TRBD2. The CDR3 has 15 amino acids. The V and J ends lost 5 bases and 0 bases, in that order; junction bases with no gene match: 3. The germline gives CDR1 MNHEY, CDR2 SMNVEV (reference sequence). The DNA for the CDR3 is TGTGCCAGCAGTCCCACTAGCGGGGGCTCCTACGAGCAGTACTTC. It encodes CASSPTSGGSYEQYF.

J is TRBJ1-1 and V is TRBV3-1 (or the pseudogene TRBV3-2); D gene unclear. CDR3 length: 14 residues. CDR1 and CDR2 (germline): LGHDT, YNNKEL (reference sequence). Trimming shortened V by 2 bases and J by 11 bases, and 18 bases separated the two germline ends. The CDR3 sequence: CASSQSEGELRAFF. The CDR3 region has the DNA TGTGCCAGCAGCCAATCGGAAGGAGAATTGAGGGCTTTCTTT.